This paragraph reports one TCR beta chain. Its specificity is unknown. The sample belongs to a study of cytomegalovirus exposure and HLA in healthy donors. On the study more broadly: Earlier findings included 117 million unique TCR beta sequences obtained from 150 million to 200 million T cells. Findings of the study overall: Presence/absence results assume similar sequencing depth per donor, which may not hold. As confirmed in vitro, three CMV-associated chains were specific for CMV antigens.

The PCR had 60 Vbeta and 13 Jbeta primers. The method was immunoSEQ multiplex PCR; TCRdb's version includes in-frame clones alone and lacks a portion of them. There are tens of thousands of clones in the sample; 65% to 70% occur only once, and 7.5% to 8% lies in the top ten. The sample was PBMCs. This clonotype originated in a man aged 35 to 55 in good health and CMV-seropositive.

CDR3 DNA: TGTGCCAGCAGCTTGGCCCGACGGAGCGGGAGTTTAACCGGGGAGCTGTTTTTT. Protein: CASSLARRSGSLTGELFF. The genes are TRBV5-8 and TRBJ2-2; 8 bases map to TRBD2. V was clipped by 0 bases and J by 5 bases; unmatched bases: 12. Germline V gives CDR1 SGHTS, CDR2 YDEGEE. The CDR3 consists of 18 residues.